The 9 T cell receptor beta chains reported below all come from one sample, sequenced in a study of neoadjuvant anti-PD-1 for oral cavity cancer. The time point was: after neoadjuvant nivolumab, at surgical resection. Profiled with immunoSEQ multiplex PCR; TCRdb holds only in-frame clones, not every one. The table lists about 14,000 clones, around 70% of them singletons, with 2% to 3% in the top ten. The sequencing here drew on PBMCs, taken after nivolumab (anti-PD-1) treatment. All receptors derive from a person between 40 and 85 years old with oral cavity squamous cell carcinoma.

V is TRBV6-1 and J is TRBJ1-1; no definite D call. CDR1 is MNHNS and CDR2 is SASEGT in the germline V gene. The CDR3 is 16 amino acids. Trimming cost V 2 bases and J 3 bases, with 16 bases left between them. The CDR3 region is CASSERIGRLDTEAFF. CDR3 coding DNA: TGTGCCAGCAGTGAACGAATCGGCAGGTTGGACACTGAAGCTTTCTTT.

The chain uses TRBV11-2 and TRBJ2-3; 7 bases are a match to TRBD2. Germline trimming cut 5 bases from V and 0 bases from J; bases unmatched to any gene: 11. The CDR3 has 17 residues. Germline V CDR1 and CDR2: SGHAT, FQNNGV. The CDR3 region has the DNA TGTGCCAGCAGCGCAGGCGGGAGCACCTATAGCACAGATACGCAGTATTTT. It specifies CASSAGGSTYSTDTQYF.

The rearrangement joins TRBV7-9 to TRBJ2-1, with D possibly being TRBD1 or TRBD2 (5 bases each). V shed 1 base and J shed 3 bases, with 13 bases lying between them. Per germline, CDR1 SEHNR and CDR2 FQNEAQ (reference sequence). The CDR3 spans 16 residues. The CDR3 spells CASSLGGGVVYNEQFF. The CDR3 DNA reads TGTGCCAGCAGCTTAGGTGGGGGAGTGGTCTACAATGAGCAGTTCTTC.

The table lists this clone with a few counts. The chain uses TRBV4-2 and TRBJ2-7; D gene uncertain. V lost 2 bases to trimming and J lost 6 bases, with 5 bases between them. This CDR3 region has 11 residues. The V gene's germline CDR1 is LGHNA and CDR2 YNFKEQ. Written as DNA, the CDR3 is TGTGCCAGCAGCCAATACTCCGAGCAGTACTTC. Translation gives CASSQYSEQYF.

The chain is built from TRBV7-9 and TRBJ1-3; D is uncertain. V lost 5 bases and J 2 bases, leaving 13 bases between the germline ends. Germline lookup yields CDR1 SEHNR and CDR2 FQNEAQ (reference sequence). The CDR3 sequence is 15 residues long. The CDR3 sequence: CASSPRVRAGNTIYF. The CDR3 DNA follows: TGTGCCAGCAGCCCGAGGGTACGGGCTGGAAACACCATATATTTT. Supplemented by reference TRBV7-9 and TRBJ1-3, the full variable domain reads DTGVSQNPRHKITKRGQNVTFRCDPISEHNRLYWYRQTLGQGPEFLTYFQNEAQLEKSRLLSDRFSAERPKGSFSTLEIQRTEQGDSAMYLCASSPRVRAGNTIYFGEGSWLTVV.

This clone has more than one count but fewer than ten. The genes are TRBV30 and TRBJ2-5; possible D gene TRBD2, 5 bases. V lost 0 bases and J 5 bases, leaving 13 bases between the germline ends. The CDR3 totals 14 residues. Germline CDR1 is GTSNPN and CDR2 is SVGIG (reference sequence). The chain's CDR3 is CAWSVLEPWETQYF. In nucleotides, the CDR3 is TGTGCCTGGAGTGTACTAGAGCCTTGGGAGACCCAGTACTTC.

This sequence joins TRBV2 and TRBJ2-3, with D perhaps being TRBD1 or TRBD2 (5 bases each). The CDR3 is made up of 18 amino acids. The germline V and J ends were trimmed by 4 bases and 4 bases, with 24 bases remaining between them. Germline assignment: CDR1 SNHLY and CDR2 FYNNEI. CDR3 bases: TGTGCCAGCAGTGCTGGACAACGGGGCTTAATAGGTCCAGATACGCAGTATTTT. It is translated as CASSAGQRGLIGPDTQYF.

The J gene is TRBJ1-2, the V gene TRBV5-4; 7 bases are a match to TRBD1. With V trimmed by 0 bases and J by 8 bases, 4 bases remained unmatched. Germline V gene data show CDR1 as SGHNT and CDR2 as YYREEE (reference sequence). The CDR3 is 13 amino acids. CDR3 DNA sequence: TGTGCCAGCAGCTTGGAGGGGGCGCGAGGCTACACCTTC. The encoded protein is CASSLEGARGYTF.

The gene calls are TRBV11-3 and TRBJ2-1; tentatively, D is TRBD2 (5 bases). The germline V and J ends were trimmed by 5 bases and 6 bases, with 20 bases remaining between them. This CDR3 region has 16 residues. Germline CDR1 and CDR2: SGHNT and YENEEA. CDR3 coding DNA: TGTGCCAGCAGCCCCCGTAATAGAGCGGAAGGCAATGAGCAGTTCTTC. Translation gives CASSPRNRAEGNEQFF.